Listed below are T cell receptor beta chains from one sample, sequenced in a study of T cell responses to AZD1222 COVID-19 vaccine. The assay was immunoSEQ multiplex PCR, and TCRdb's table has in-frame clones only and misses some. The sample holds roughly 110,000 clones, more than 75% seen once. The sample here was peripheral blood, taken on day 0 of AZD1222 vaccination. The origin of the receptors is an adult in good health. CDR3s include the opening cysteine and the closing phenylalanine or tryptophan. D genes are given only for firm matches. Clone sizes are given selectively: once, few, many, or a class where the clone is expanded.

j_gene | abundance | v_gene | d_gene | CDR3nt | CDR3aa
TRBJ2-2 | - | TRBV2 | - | TGTGCCAGCAGATATGGGGGTAGAGACACCGGGGAGCTGTTTTTT | CASRYGGRDTGELFF
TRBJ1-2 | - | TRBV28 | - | TGTGCCAGCAGTTTACAGGCCGGGATTGGCTACACCTTC | CASSLQAGIGYTF
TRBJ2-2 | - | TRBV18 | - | TGTGCCAGCTCACCCGGGACTCACGCCTCGGGCACCGGGGAGCTGTTTTTT | CASSPGTHASGTGELFF
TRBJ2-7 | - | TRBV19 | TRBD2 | TGTGCCAGTAGTATGACTAGCGGGAGTTTCGAGCAGTACTTC | CASSMTSGSFEQYF
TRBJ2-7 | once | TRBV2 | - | TGTGCCAGCAGTGAAACCGGGACATTCCCCTACGAGCAGTGCTTC | CASSETGTFPYEQCF
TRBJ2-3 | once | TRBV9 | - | TGTGCCAGCAGCGTAGGGGATACGCAGTATTTT | CASSVGDTQYF
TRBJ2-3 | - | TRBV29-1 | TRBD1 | TGCAGCGTTGATCACAGGGGGCGCTCAGATACGCAGTATTTT | CSVDHRGRSDTQYF
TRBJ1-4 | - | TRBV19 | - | TGTGCCACCGCGCCGGGGGGTGCAACTAATGAAAAACTGTTTTTT | CATAPGGATNEKLFF
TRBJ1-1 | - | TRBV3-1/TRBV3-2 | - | TGTGCCAGCAGCCTAAAGGGACGAACTGAAGCTTTCTTT | CASSLKGRTEAFF
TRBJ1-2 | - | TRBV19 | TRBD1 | TGTGCCAGTAACTCACAGGGGAACTATGGCTACACCTTC | CASNSQGNYGYTF